This TCR beta chain was captured by sequencing in a study of OX40 agonist ivuxolimab in advanced cancers. Overall study: Patients received intravenous ivuxolimab every 2 weeks at 0.01 to 10 mg/kg. The dose-escalation cohort had hepatocellular carcinoma, melanoma, renal cell or head and neck cancer. Patients were approximately 80% male with ages roughly 23 to 85, mean approximately 58.

This clone was counted once. Compared with germline, one end of the junction differs, possibly owing to a read error. The study sampled blood at baseline, cycle 4 day 1, and cycle 7 day 1. This table comes from immunoSEQ multiplex PCR, and its TCRdb copy is limited to in-frame clones, with some not included. Of roughly 71,000 clones detected, 60% to 80% appear once; the ten largest clones hold around 1.6%. The CDR3 extends over 13 amino acids. Germline V gives CDR1 MNHEY, CDR2 SMNVEV (reference sequence). This clonotype originated in an adult with an advanced solid tumor such as melanoma, head and neck, liver or kidney cancer. This specimen consisted of CD4+ or CD8+ T cells sorted from blood, obtained in a trial of the OX40 agonist ivuxolimab. The V call is TRBV27, the J call TRBJ2-1; tentative D call: TRBD2 (5 bases). CDR3 nucleotides: TGTGCCAGCAGTTTATCTTTTGGGCAGGAGGTTATCTTC. It yields the protein CASSLSFGQEVIF.